This is a list of T cell receptor beta chains from one sample in a study of cytomegalovirus exposure and HLA in healthy donors. Produced via immunoSEQ multiplex PCR; TCRdb's table is partial and in-frame only. The sample shows 250,000 to 400,000 clones, roughly 90% of them seen only once. Sequencing was carried out using PBMCs. The receptor source for this set is a young man in good health and CMV-seronegative. Each CDR3 is given with its conserved first and last residue. The order of the fields is CDR3 DNA, CDR3 protein, V gene, J gene, D gene. D genes are given only for firm matches.

cdr3_nt: TGCGCCAGCAGTGACTTGATCGATTCCTTCGGCGAGCAGTACTTC; cdr3_aa: CASSDLIDSFGEQYF; v_call: TRBV10-2; j_call: TRBJ2-7; d_call: -
cdr3_nt: TGTGCCAGTAGCGGTGTCAGACTTAGCAATCAGCCCCAGCATTTT; cdr3_aa: CASSGVRLSNQPQHF; v_call: TRBV19; j_call: TRBJ1-5; d_call: -
cdr3_nt: TGCGCCAGCAGCCAAGATCAGGTACAGGGGCGATACGAGCAGTACTTC; cdr3_aa: CASSQDQVQGRYEQYF; v_call: TRBV4-1; j_call: TRBJ2-7; d_call: TRBD1
cdr3_nt: TGTGCCAGCAGTTACTCGGGGGGGCCGTTTAATGAGCAGTTCTTC; cdr3_aa: CASSYSGGPFNEQFF; v_call: TRBV6-5; j_call: TRBJ2-1; d_call: -
cdr3_nt: TGTGCCTGGAGTGTAGGACTAGCGGGGGGCACAGATACGCAGTATTTT; cdr3_aa: CAWSVGLAGGTDTQYF; v_call: TRBV30; j_call: TRBJ2-3; d_call: TRBD2
cdr3_nt: TGTGCCTGGAGTGTATGGGGCTCCGCTAGCGGGCTAGAGACCCAGTACTTC; cdr3_aa: CAWSVWGSASGLETQYF; v_call: TRBV30; j_call: TRBJ2-5; d_call: TRBD2
cdr3_nt: TGTGCCAGCAAGAAGACAGATAGCAATCAGCCCCAGCATTTT; cdr3_aa: CASKKTDSNQPQHF; v_call: TRBV6-5; j_call: TRBJ1-5; d_call: -
cdr3_nt: TGTGCCAGCAGCGGTAGGGACTTTAAAAACACCATATATTTT; cdr3_aa: CASSGRDFKNTIYF; v_call: TRBV7-9; j_call: TRBJ1-3; d_call: -
cdr3_nt: TGCGCCAGCAGTGGGCCCCGACAGGGGTCCCCAGAGACCCAGTACTTC; cdr3_aa: CASSGPRQGSPETQYF; v_call: TRBV10-2; j_call: TRBJ2-5; d_call: TRBD1
cdr3_nt: TGTGCCAGCAGTGAGACAGTGAACACTGAAGCTTTCTTT; cdr3_aa: CASSETVNTEAFF; v_call: TRBV6-1; j_call: TRBJ1-1; d_call: -